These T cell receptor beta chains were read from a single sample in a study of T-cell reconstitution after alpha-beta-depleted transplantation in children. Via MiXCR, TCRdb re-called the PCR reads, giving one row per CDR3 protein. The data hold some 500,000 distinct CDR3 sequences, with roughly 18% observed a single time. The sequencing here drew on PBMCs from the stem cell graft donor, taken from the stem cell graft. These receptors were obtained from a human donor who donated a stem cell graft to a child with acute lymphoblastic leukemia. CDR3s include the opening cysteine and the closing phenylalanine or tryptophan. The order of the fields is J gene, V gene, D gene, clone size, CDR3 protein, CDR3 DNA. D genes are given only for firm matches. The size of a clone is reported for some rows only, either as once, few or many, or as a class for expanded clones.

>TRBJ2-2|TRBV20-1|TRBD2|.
CSARDFFHEAGGPSGELFF
TGCAGTGCTAGAGATTTCTTTCACGAGGCGGGAGGGCCCAGCGGGGAGCTGTTTTTT
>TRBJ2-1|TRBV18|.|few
CASSPAGGEQFF
TGTGCCAGCTCACCAGCAGGCGGGGAGCAGTTCTTC
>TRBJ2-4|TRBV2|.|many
CASSEIYVQYF
TGTGCCAGCAGTGAAATTTACGTTCAGTACTTC
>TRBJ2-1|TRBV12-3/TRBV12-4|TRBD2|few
CASSPLGLAGAGGSYNEQFF
TGTGCCAGCAGTCCCCTGGGACTAGCGGGAGCGGGCGGGTCCTACAATGAGCAGTTCTTC
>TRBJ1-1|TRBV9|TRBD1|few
CASNTGGANLGAFF
TGTGCCAGCAATACAGGGGGCGCGAATCTAGGAGCTTTCTTT
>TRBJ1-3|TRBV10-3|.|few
CAISESPDSGNTIYF
TGTGCCATCAGTGAAAGCCCGGACTCTGGAAACACCATATATTTT
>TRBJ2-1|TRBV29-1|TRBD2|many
CSVIAGNSYNEQFF
TGCAGCGTTATAGCGGGAAACTCCTACAATGAGCAGTTCTTC
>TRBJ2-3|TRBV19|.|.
CASSNQGRTDTQYF
TGTGCCAGTAGTAATCAGGGCCGCACAGATACGCAGTATTTT
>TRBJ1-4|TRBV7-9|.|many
CASSLLGSENEKLFF
TGTGCCAGCAGCTTACTGGGCAGCGAGAATGAAAAACTGTTTTTT
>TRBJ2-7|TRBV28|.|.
CASSPGFAQYF
TGTGCCAGCAGCCCCGGGTTCGCGCAGTACTTC
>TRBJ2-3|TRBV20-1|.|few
CSAEPRADTQYF
TGCAGTGCCGAACCCAGGGCTGATACGCAGTATTTT
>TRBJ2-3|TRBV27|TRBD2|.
CASLPIAGDPTDTQYF
TGTGCCAGCCTTCCAATAGCGGGGGACCCTACAGATACGCAGTATTTT
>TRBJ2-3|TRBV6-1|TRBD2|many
CASRLGGTSTDTQYF
TGTGCCAGCAGGCTCGGGGGGACTAGCACAGATACGCAGTATTTT
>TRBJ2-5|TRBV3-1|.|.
CARSHSSGGLETQYF
TGTGCCAGAAGCCATTCGTCCGGGGGCTTAGAGACCCAGTACTTC
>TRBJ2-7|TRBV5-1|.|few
CASTWGFWRGLSSYEQYF
TGCGCCAGCACCTGGGGGTTTTGGAGGGGGCTATCCTCCTACGAGCAGTACTTC
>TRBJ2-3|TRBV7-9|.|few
CASSPKLRYTDTQYF
TGTGCCAGCAGCCCGAAGCTACGGTACACAGATACGCAGTATTTT
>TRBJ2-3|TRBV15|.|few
CATSREWTYTDTQYF
TGTGCCACCAGCAGAGAATGGACGTACACAGATACGCAGTATTTT
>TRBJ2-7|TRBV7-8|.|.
CASSLGASPYTTSYEQYF
TGTGCCAGCAGCTTAGGAGCTAGCCCCTATACTACCTCCTACGAGCAGTACTTC
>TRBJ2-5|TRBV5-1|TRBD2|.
CASSLTAAGAGETQYF
TGCGCCAGCAGCTTGACCGCCGCGGGAGCTGGGGAGACCCAGTACTTC
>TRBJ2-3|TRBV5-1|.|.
CASSVGWADTQYF
TGCGCCAGCAGCGTCGGGTGGGCAGATACGCAGTATTTT
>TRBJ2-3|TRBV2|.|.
CASSEAPLKTTDTQYF
TGTGCCAGCAGTGAAGCGCCACTTAAAACCACAGATACGCAGTATTTT
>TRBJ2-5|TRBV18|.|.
CASSPNPLETQYF
TGTGCCAGCTCACCAAATCCCCTAGAGACCCAGTACTTC
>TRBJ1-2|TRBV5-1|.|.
CASRDRSGVSSRSPREIRDGYTF
TGCGCCAGCAGGGACCGATCGGGGGTTTCCAGTCGGTCACCGCGAGAGATTAGGGATGGCTACACCTTC
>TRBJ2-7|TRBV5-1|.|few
CASGIGSSYEQYF
TGCGCCAGCGGAATCGGGAGCTCCTACGAGCAGTACTTC
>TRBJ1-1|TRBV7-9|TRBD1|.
CASSLISGTGAEAFF
TGTGCCAGCAGCTTAATTTCCGGGACAGGGGCTGAAGCTTTCTTT
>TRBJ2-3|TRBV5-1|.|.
CASSLLRGGDTQYF
TGCGCCAGCAGCTTGTTAAGGGGAGGAGATACGCAGTATTTT
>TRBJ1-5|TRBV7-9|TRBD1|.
CASSSTGGSNQPQHF
TGTGCCAGCAGCTCGACAGGGGGAAGCAATCAGCCCCAGCATTTT
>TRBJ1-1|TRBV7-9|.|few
CASSAGAPNTEAFF
TGTGCCAGCAGCGCGGGGGCCCCGAACACTGAAGCTTTCTTT
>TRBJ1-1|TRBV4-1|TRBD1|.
CAGSQAAGGHRAFF
TGCGCCGGCAGCCAAGCGGCAGGGGGCCATAGGGCTTTCTTT
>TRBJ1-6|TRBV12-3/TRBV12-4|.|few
CASSKEYNSPLHF
TGTGCCAGCAGTAAGGAATATAATTCACCCCTCCACTTT
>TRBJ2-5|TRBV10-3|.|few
CAIKPGYQETQYF
TGTGCCATCAAACCGGGTTACCAAGAGACCCAGTACTTC
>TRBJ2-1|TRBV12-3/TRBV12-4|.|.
CASTMTSPNEQFF
TGTGCCAGCACCATGACTAGTCCCAATGAGCAGTTCTTC
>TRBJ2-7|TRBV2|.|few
CASRSDSYEQYF
TGTGCCAGCAGGTCGGACAGCTACGAGCAGTACTTC
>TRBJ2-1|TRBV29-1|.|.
CSVEDGRGPYNEQFF
TGCAGCGTTGAAGATGGACGGGGACCGTACAATGAGCAGTTCTTC
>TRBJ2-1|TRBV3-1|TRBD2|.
CASSLLTSGGSNEQFF
TGTGCCAGCAGCTTACTGACTAGCGGGGGAAGTAATGAGCAGTTCTTC
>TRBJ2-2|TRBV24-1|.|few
CATSRSASNTGELFF
TGTGCCACCAGTCGTTCGGCATCGAACACCGGGGAGCTGTTTTTT
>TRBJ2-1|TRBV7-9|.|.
CASSSDPVHEQFF
TGTGCCAGCAGCTCCGATCCCGTCCATGAGCAGTTCTTC
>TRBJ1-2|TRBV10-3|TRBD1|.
CAISAEGQLLGYGYTF
TGTGCCATCAGTGCTGAGGGACAGCTCCTCGGCTATGGCTACACCTTC
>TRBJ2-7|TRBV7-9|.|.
CASGQDGGGGEQYF
TGTGCCAGCGGCCAAGACGGAGGGGGTGGCGAGCAGTACTTC